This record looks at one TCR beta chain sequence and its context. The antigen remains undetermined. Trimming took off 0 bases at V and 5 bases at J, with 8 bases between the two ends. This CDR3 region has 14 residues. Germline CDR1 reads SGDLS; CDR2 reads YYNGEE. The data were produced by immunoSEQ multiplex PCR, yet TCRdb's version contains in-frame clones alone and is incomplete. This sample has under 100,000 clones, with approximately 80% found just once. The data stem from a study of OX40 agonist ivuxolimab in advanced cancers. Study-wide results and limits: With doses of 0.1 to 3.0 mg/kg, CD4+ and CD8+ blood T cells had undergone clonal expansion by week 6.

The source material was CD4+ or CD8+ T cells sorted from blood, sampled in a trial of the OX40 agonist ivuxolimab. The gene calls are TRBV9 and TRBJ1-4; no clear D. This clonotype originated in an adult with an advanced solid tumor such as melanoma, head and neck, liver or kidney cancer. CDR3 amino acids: CASSVESRNEKLFF. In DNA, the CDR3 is TGTGCCAGCAGCGTAGAATCCCGAAATGAAAAACTGTTTTTT.